These 20 T cell receptor beta chains were all obtained from the same sample, sequenced in a study of blood T cell repertoires in COVID-19. Some clones are missing from TCRdb's copy, which holds only in-frame ones; the method was immunoSEQ multiplex PCR. In the table there are under 400,000 clones, roughly nine tenths of which are singletons. The specimen sequenced was peripheral blood. The receptors originated from a woman aged 60-75 years with COVID-19, enrolled during active disease.

In its sample, this clone was seen once. J is TRBJ1-2 and V is TRBV7-9, with D possibly TRBD1 on 6 matching bases. Germline CDR1 and CDR2: SEHNR and FQNEAQ (reference sequence). V was cut by 5 bases and J by 8 bases, with 12 bases left in between. This CDR3 spans 12 amino acids. CDR3 DNA sequence: TGTGCCAGCAGCCGGGAAGACAGGGGCTACACCTTC. It specifies CASSREDRGYTF.

V and J are TRBV9 and TRBJ2-7, with 8 bases matching TRBD1. CDR3 length equals 13 residues. V gave up 4 bases and J gave up 6 bases; unmatched junction bases: 6. Germline V gene lookup returns CDR1 SGDLS and CDR2 YYNGEE. The CDR3 DNA is TGTGCCAGCAGCATCCAGGGGGCTGGCGAGCAGTACTTC. It yields the protein CASSIQGAGEQYF. Full variable domain (outside the CDR3, taken from reference TRBV9 and TRBJ2-7): DSGVTQTPKHLITATGQRVTLRCSPRSGDLSVYWYQQSLDQGLQFLIQYYNGEERAKGNILERFSAQQFPDLHSELNLSSLELGDSALYFCASSIQGAGEQYFGPGTRLTVT.

Regarding this clone: This sample includes further DNA sequences coding for the same CDR3. J is TRBJ1-3 and V is TRBV5-5; D ambiguous. Germline CDR1 and CDR2: SGHKS and YYEKEE (reference sequence). The CDR3 has 15 residues. V lost 0 bases and J lost 0, with 7 bases in between. CDR3 residues: CASSLASSSGNTIYF. In DNA, the CDR3 is TGTGCCAGCAGCTTGGCTTCTAGCTCTGGAAACACCATATATTTT.

This chain joins TRBV9 and TRBJ2-3; tentative D call: TRBD2 (7 bases). The CDR3 covers 17 residues. Germline V lookup: CDR1 SGDLS, CDR2 YYNGEE. Deletions cut 4 bases from V and 3 bases from J, with 21 bases between. The CDR3 DNA sequence: TGTGCCAGCAGCCCCCGGGGGGCGGGGGCCGGGACAGATACGCAGTATTTT. This gives the protein CASSPRGAGAGTDTQYF.

The table lists this clone with a count of one. This chain links TRBV6-5 with TRBJ1-2; 7 nucleotides match TRBD1. The length of the CDR3 is 14 residues. The germline gives CDR1 MNHEY, CDR2 SVGAGI. The V and J ends lost 2 bases and 4 bases, in that order; junction bases with no gene match: 4. DNA of the CDR3: TGTGCCAGCAGTTACCTCGACAGGGTCTATGGCTACACCTTC. Its protein product is CASSYLDRVYGYTF.

The chain uses TRBV10-2 and TRBJ2-1; 12 positions agree with TRBD2. The J segment lost 10 bases and the V segment lost 3 bases, leaving 13 bases of the junction unmatched. CDR1 WSHSY and CDR2 SAAADI come from the germline V gene. This CDR3 contains 17 residues. The CDR3 region is CASSDPQLAGGWWEQFF. In nucleotides, the CDR3 is TGCGCCAGCAGTGATCCTCAACTAGCGGGGGGCTGGTGGGAGCAGTTCTTC.

The chain is built from TRBV9 and TRBJ2-1; 7 bases match TRBD2. V lost 4 bases, J lost 0 bases, and 7 bases stayed unmatched. The germline V gene encodes CDR1 SGDLS and CDR2 YYNGEE. The CDR3 sequence is 16 residues long. CDR3 DNA: TGTGCCAGCAGCATTAGCGGCGGGGGCTCCTACAATGAGCAGTTCTTC. Translating it yields CASSISGGGSYNEQFF.

V gene TRBV5-1 combines with J gene TRBJ2-1, with D possibly matching TRBD1 (5 bases). The CDR3 consists of 18 residues. Germline values: CDR1 SGHRS, CDR2 YFSETQ. Between the trimmed V and J ends, which lost 4 bases and 0 bases, there was a span of 20 bases. CDR3 region: CASSLNADSLISYNEQFF. CDR3 in DNA: TGCGCCAGCAGCCTCAACGCAGACAGTTTAATCTCCTACAATGAGCAGTTCTTC.

The CDR3 spells CASSELGWTGSNEQFF. As DNA, the CDR3 is TGTGCCAGCAGTGAATTGGGGTGGACAGGGTCGAATGAGCAGTTCTTC. The chain combines TRBV6-1 with TRBJ2-1; 8 nucleotides line up with TRBD1. Losses at the gene ends were 2 bases for V and 7 bases for J; bases not matched to a gene: 10. This CDR3 is built from 16 residues. The germline V gene encodes CDR1 MNHNS and CDR2 SASEGT.

This chain joins TRBV5-6 and TRBJ1-1; D possibly corresponds to TRBD1 (5 bases). This CDR3 is built from 14 residues. The V end lost 3 bases, the J end lost 4 bases, and 13 bases lay between the germline ends. Germline loops: CDR1 SGHDT, CDR2 YYEEEE. The CDR3 bases are TGTGCCAGCAGCTGGGACTCCTCTGGCACTGAAGCTTTCTTT. Its protein product is CASSWDSSGTEAFF.

The chain links TRBV6-5 to TRBJ1-5, with D unclear. This CDR3 spans 14 amino acids. Germline assignment: CDR1 MNHEY and CDR2 SVGAGI. V was clipped by 9 bases and J by 2 bases, with 14 bases between them. The CDR3 DNA follows: TGTGCCAGTATTCAATTAGTTGGCAATCAGCCCCAGCATTTT. It translates to CASIQLVGNQPQHF.

The J gene is TRBJ2-3, the V gene TRBV11-3; no reliable D call. Germline V gives CDR1 SGHNT, CDR2 YENEEA. The CDR3 contains 13 residues. Trimming took off 5 bases at V and 5 bases at J, with 11 bases between the two ends. Here the CDR3 DNA reads TGTGCCAGCAGCCTACTCGCAGGAGATACGCAGTATTTT. This gives the protein CASSLLAGDTQYF.

Regarding this clone: The junction differs from germline at one of its ends, possibly a read error. The V call is TRBV18, the J call TRBJ2-3, with 9 bases that match TRBD2. The germline V gene has CDR1 KGHSH and CDR2 LQKENI. CDR3 length: 14 amino acids. DNA of the CDR3: TGTGCCAGCTCACCTGGGACTAGCAAAGATACGCAGTATTTT. Its translation: CASSPGTSKDTQYF.

This clone was picked up one time. This chain uses TRBV9 with TRBJ1-1, with 7 bases aligning to TRBD1. V lost 6 bases and J lost 5; bases outside the gene matches: 7. The CDR3 runs 13 residues. CDR1 is SGDLS and CDR2 is YYNGEE in the germline V gene. The CDR3 region is CASTSTGRTEAFF. The CDR3 DNA reads as TGTGCCAGCACCTCGACAGGGAGAACTGAAGCTTTCTTT.

The rearrangement joins TRBV5-8 to TRBJ1-5; maybe TRBD1 (5 bases). Trimming left V 2 bases short and J 5 bases short, with 11 bases between. There are 14 residues in the CDR3. Per germline, CDR1 SGHTS and CDR2 YDEGEE. This CDR3 reads CASSFGGRDQPQHF. CDR3 sequence (DNA): TGTGCCAGCAGCTTCGGTGGCAGGGATCAGCCCCAGCATTTT.

The rearrangement uses TRBV6-1 and TRBJ1-4, with D perhaps matching TRBD1 (5 bases). V shed 3 bases and J shed 10 bases, with 15 bases lying between them. Germline V gene lookup returns CDR1 MNHNS and CDR2 SASEGT. The CDR3 sequence is 14 residues long. CDR3 in DNA: TGTGCCAGCAGTGAGCGGGGGGTGGTTGGAAAACTGTTTTTT. Translation gives CASSERGVVGKLFF.

The chain recombines TRBV9 with TRBJ2-3; 7 nucleotides align to TRBD2. Germline trimming cut 5 bases from V and 2 bases from J; bases unmatched to any gene: 8. The V gene's germline CDR1 is SGDLS and CDR2 YYNGEE. CDR3 length: 15 residues. The CDR3 coding sequence is TGTGCCAGCAGTAACACCGGGACTAACACAGATACGCAGTATTTT. This encodes CASSNTGTNTDTQYF. Filled out from reference TRBV9 and TRBJ2-3, the complete variable domain reads DSGVTQTPKHLITATGQRVTLRCSPRSGDLSVYWYQQSLDQGLQFLIQYYNGEERAKGNILERFSAQQFPDLHSELNLSSLELGDSALYFCASSNTGTNTDTQYFGPGTRLTVL.

J is TRBJ2-7 and V is TRBV6-6, with D possibly being TRBD1 (6 bases). This CDR3 spans 15 amino acids. The V gene's germline CDR1 is MNHNY and CDR2 SVGAGI (reference sequence). V shed 5 bases and J shed 3 bases, with 17 bases lying between them. The CDR3 region is CASSQDRTLYYEQYF. The DNA for the CDR3 is TGTGCCAGCAGTCAAGACAGGACGCTTTACTACGAGCAGTACTTC.

This clone has just one count. This chain uses TRBV5-1 with TRBJ2-2; D perhaps matches TRBD1 (6 bases). The V end was cut by 1 base, the J end by 0 bases, with 7 bases between. Per germline, CDR1 SGHRS and CDR2 YFSETQ. This CDR3 is built from 15 residues. In nucleotides, the CDR3 is TGCGCCAGCAGCTTGACAGGGACGAACACCGGGGAGCTGTTTTTT. This encodes CASSLTGTNTGELFF.

The gene calls are TRBV11-2 and TRBJ1-2; weak D call: TRBD1 (5 bases). Trimming stripped 3 bases from V and 4 bases from J, with 12 bases between. In germline, CDR1 is SGHAT, CDR2 FQNNGV. The CDR3 is made up of 14 amino acids. CDR3 in amino acids: CASSFSRDSYGYTF. CDR3 sequence (DNA): TGTGCCAGCAGCTTTTCGAGAGACAGCTATGGCTACACCTTC.